This T cell receptor beta chain was profiled in a study of blood T cell repertoires in COVID-19. In the study overall: From T cells, B-cell-depleted T cells, or PBMCs came the material, which was cDNA or gDNA.

The data were produced by immunoSEQ multiplex PCR, yet TCRdb's version contains in-frame clones alone and is incomplete. The sample has about 240,000 clones; 85% are singletons. Germline CDR1 and CDR2: LGHDT and YNNKEL (reference sequence). V was clipped by 5 bases and J by 5 bases; unmatched bases: 11. CDR3 length: 16 residues. The sequence derives from a man in his fifties with COVID-19, enrolled during active disease. This chain uses TRBV3-1 (or the pseudogene TRBV3-2) with TRBJ2-3; 9 bases map to TRBD1. The sequencing sample was made of peripheral blood. CDR3 nucleotide sequence: TGTGCCAGCAGCTTTCATCCGGGACAGGGTTTAGATACGCAGTATTTT. It translates to CASSFHPGQGLDTQYF.